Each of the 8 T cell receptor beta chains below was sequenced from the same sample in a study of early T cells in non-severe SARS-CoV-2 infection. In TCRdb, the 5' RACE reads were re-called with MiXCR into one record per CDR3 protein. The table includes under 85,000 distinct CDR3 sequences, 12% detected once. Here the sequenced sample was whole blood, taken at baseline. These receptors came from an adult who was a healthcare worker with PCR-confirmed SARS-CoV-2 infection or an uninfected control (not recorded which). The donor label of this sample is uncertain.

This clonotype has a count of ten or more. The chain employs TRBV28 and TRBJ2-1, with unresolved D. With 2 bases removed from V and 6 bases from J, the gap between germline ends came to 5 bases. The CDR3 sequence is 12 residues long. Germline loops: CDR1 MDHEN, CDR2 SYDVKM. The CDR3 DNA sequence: TGTGCCAGCAGTTTACCCGGCAATGAGCAGTTCTTC. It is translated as CASSLPGNEQFF.

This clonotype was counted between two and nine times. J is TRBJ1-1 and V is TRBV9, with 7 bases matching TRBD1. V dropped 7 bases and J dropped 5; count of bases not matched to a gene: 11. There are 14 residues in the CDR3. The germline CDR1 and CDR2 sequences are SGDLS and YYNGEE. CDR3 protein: CASRTQGLGTEAFF. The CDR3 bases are TGTGCCAGCCGCACACAGGGGTTGGGGACTGAAGCTTTCTTT.

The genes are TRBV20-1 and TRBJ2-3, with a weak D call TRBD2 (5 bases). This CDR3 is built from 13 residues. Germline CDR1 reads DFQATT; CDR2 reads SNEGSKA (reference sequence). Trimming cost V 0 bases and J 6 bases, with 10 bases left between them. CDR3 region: CSARDRPGDTQYF. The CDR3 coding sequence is TGCAGTGCTAGAGATAGGCCGGGGGATACGCAGTATTTT.

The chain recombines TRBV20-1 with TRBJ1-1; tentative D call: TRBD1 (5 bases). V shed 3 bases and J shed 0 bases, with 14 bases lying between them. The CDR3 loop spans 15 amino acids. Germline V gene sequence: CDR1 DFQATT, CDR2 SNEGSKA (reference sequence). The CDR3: CSASKGRNMNTEAFF. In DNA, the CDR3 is TGCAGTGCTAGTAAGGGACGGAACATGAACACTGAAGCTTTCTTT.

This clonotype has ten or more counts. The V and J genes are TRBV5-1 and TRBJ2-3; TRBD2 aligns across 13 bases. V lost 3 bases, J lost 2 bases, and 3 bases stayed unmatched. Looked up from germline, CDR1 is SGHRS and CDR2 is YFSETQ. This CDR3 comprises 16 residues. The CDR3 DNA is TGCGCCAGCAGCTGGGGACTAGCGGGGACCACAGATACGCAGTATTTT. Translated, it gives CASSWGLAGTTDTQYF.

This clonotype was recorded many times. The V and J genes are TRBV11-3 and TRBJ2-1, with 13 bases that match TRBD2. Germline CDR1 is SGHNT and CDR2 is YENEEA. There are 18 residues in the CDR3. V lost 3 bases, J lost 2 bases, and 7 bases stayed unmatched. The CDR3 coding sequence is TGTGCCAGCAGCTTGGATACTAGCGGGGGGGCCCCCTACAATGAGCAGTTCTTC. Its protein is CASSLDTSGGAPYNEQFF.

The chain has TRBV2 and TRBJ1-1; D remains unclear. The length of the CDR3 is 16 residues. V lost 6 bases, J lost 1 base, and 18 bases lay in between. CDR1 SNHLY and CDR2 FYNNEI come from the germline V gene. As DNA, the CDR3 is TGTGCCAGCAGGCCCCCCGGGAGGGCCGCGAACACTGAAGCTTTCTTT. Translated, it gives CASRPPGRAANTEAFF.

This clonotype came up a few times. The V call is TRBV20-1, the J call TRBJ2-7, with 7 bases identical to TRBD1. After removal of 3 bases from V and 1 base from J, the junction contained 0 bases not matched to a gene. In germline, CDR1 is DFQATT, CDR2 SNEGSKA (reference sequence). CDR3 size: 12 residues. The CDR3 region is CSARTGSYEQYF. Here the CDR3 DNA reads TGCAGTGCTAGGACAGGGTCCTACGAGCAGTACTTC.